This is a list of T cell receptor beta chains from one sample in a study of blood T cells in healthy people across ages. TCRdb independently ran MiXCR on the 5' RACE reads; one entry per CDR3 protein. The sample carries about 800,000 distinct CDR3 sequences, just under 25% recorded once. This sample also appeared in a second study, on T cells of mothers and their children.

Sequenced material: blood. These receptors all stem from a boy aged 5-17 years in good health. Each CDR3 is given with its conserved first and last residue. D genes are given only for firm matches. Clone size is shown for a subset of rows, as once, few, many or a class of expanded clone.

d_gene: NA
j_gene: TRBJ2-7
abundance: NA
v_gene: TRBV6-4
CDR3aa: CASSNRVFGASANYEQYF
CDR3nt: TGTGCCAGCAGTAACAGAGTCTTTGGGGCTAGCGCAAACTACGAGCAGTACTTC

d_gene: NA
j_gene: TRBJ2-5
abundance: many
v_gene: TRBV2
CDR3aa: CASSERWIQETQYF
CDR3nt: TGTGCCAGCAGTGAGAGGTGGATACAAGAGACCCAGTACTTC

d_gene: NA
j_gene: TRBJ1-1
abundance: NA
v_gene: TRBV20-1
CDR3aa: CSARDRWSNTEAFF
CDR3nt: TGCAGTGCTAGAGATCGCTGGAGTAACACTGAAGCTTTCTTT

d_gene: NA
j_gene: TRBJ1-2
abundance: NA
v_gene: TRBV20-1
CDR3aa: CSATSWPVDSNFNYGYTF
CDR3nt: TGCAGTGCTACTAGCTGGCCTGTGGACAGCAACTTTAACTATGGCTACACCTTC

d_gene: TRBD2
j_gene: TRBJ2-5
abundance: NA
v_gene: TRBV12-3/TRBV12-4
CDR3aa: CASSLSGGAFETQYF
CDR3nt: TGTGCCAGCAGTTTAAGCGGGGGGGCGTTTGAGACCCAGTACTTC

d_gene: NA
j_gene: TRBJ1-2
abundance: NA
v_gene: TRBV25-1
CDR3aa: CASAQGVGYGYTF
CDR3nt: TGTGCCAGCGCACAGGGAGTAGGCTATGGCTACACCTTC

d_gene: NA
j_gene: TRBJ1-1
abundance: NA
v_gene: TRBV4-1
CDR3aa: CASSQADTMRTEAFF
CDR3nt: TGCGCCAGCAGCCAGGCGGACACCATGCGCACTGAAGCTTTCTTT

d_gene: TRBD2
j_gene: TRBJ2-7
abundance: few
v_gene: TRBV11-3
CDR3aa: CASSYSGTSGTYEQYF
CDR3nt: TGTGCCAGCAGCTACAGCGGGACTAGCGGGACCTACGAGCAGTACTTC

d_gene: NA
j_gene: TRBJ2-5
abundance: few
v_gene: TRBV3-1
CDR3aa: CASSQELQPDLRYF
CDR3nt: TGTGCCAGCAGCCAAGAATTACAGCCGGACCTTAGGTACTTC

d_gene: TRBD1
j_gene: TRBJ2-7
abundance: few
v_gene: TRBV28
CDR3aa: CASSLTDRGFVEQYF
CDR3nt: TGTGCCAGCAGTTTAACAGACAGGGGGTTCGTCGAGCAGTACTTC

d_gene: TRBD2
j_gene: TRBJ2-7
abundance: once
v_gene: TRBV6-6
CDR3aa: CASKTVAGGSYEQYF
CDR3nt: TGTGCCAGCAAGACGGTAGCGGGAGGTTCCTACGAGCAGTACTTC

d_gene: TRBD2
j_gene: TRBJ2-1
abundance: few
v_gene: TRBV20-1
CDR3aa: CSAPRTSGSFHEQFF
CDR3nt: TGCAGTGCGCCTCGGACTAGCGGGAGTTTCCATGAGCAGTTCTTC

d_gene: NA
j_gene: TRBJ2-1
abundance: few
v_gene: TRBV7-3
CDR3aa: CASSLEFGDNEQFF
CDR3nt: TGTGCCAGCAGCTTAGAGTTCGGCGACAATGAGCAGTTCTTC

d_gene: NA
j_gene: TRBJ1-1
abundance: few
v_gene: TRBV19
CDR3aa: CASSILIDTEAFF
CDR3nt: TGTGCCAGTAGTATCTTGATTGACACTGAAGCTTTCTTT

d_gene: NA
j_gene: TRBJ2-3
abundance: few
v_gene: TRBV30
CDR3aa: CAWRGPPGPDTQYF
CDR3nt: TGTGCCTGGAGGGGCCCCCCAGGTCCAGATACGCAGTATTTT

d_gene: NA
j_gene: TRBJ1-3
abundance: NA
v_gene: TRBV19
CDR3aa: CASGVASSGNTIYF
CDR3nt: TGTGCCAGCGGAGTTGCTAGCTCTGGAAACACCATATATTTT

d_gene: NA
j_gene: TRBJ1-4
abundance: NA
v_gene: TRBV6-1
CDR3aa: CASSPAWGWDNEKLFF
CDR3nt: TGTGCCAGCAGTCCGGCCTGGGGGTGGGATAATGAAAAACTGTTTTTT

d_gene: TRBD2
j_gene: TRBJ2-5
abundance: few
v_gene: TRBV29-1
CDR3aa: CSTSGGKIGETQYF
CDR3nt: TGCAGCACTTCGGGGGGAAAAATAGGAGAGACCCAGTACTTC

d_gene: TRBD2
j_gene: TRBJ2-5
abundance: few
v_gene: TRBV20-1
CDR3aa: CSVGRGYQETQYF
CDR3nt: TGCAGTGTCGGGCGGGGGTACCAAGAGACCCAGTACTTC

d_gene: NA
j_gene: TRBJ1-1
abundance: once
v_gene: TRBV3-1
CDR3aa: CASSQALRVQPTEAFF
CDR3nt: TGTGCCAGCAGCCAAGCTTTGAGGGTTCAGCCCACTGAAGCTTTCTTT

d_gene: TRBD1
j_gene: TRBJ2-3
abundance: NA
v_gene: TRBV20-1
CDR3aa: CSAGQGLLDTQYF
CDR3nt: TGCAGTGCTGGACAGGGGTTGTTAGATACGCAGTATTTT

d_gene: TRBD2
j_gene: TRBJ2-1
abundance: NA
v_gene: TRBV28
CDR3aa: CASSLSLAANNEQFF
CDR3nt: TGTGCCAGCAGTTTATCCCTAGCGGCCAACAATGAGCAGTTCTTC

d_gene: TRBD1
j_gene: TRBJ2-3
abundance: NA
v_gene: TRBV4-1
CDR3aa: CASSQEGQGVIDTQYF
CDR3nt: TGCGCCAGCAGCCAAGAAGGACAGGGGGTCATAGATACGCAGTATTTT

d_gene: TRBD2
j_gene: TRBJ2-7
abundance: NA
v_gene: TRBV7-9
CDR3aa: CASSLSGLADRQYF
CDR3nt: TGTGCCAGCAGCTTATCAGGGCTAGCGGACCGGCAGTACTTC

d_gene: NA
j_gene: TRBJ1-5
abundance: few
v_gene: TRBV7-9
CDR3aa: CASSPGTASQPQHF
CDR3nt: TGTGCCAGCAGCCCCGGGACGGCTAGTCAGCCCCAGCATTTT

d_gene: TRBD2
j_gene: TRBJ2-3
abundance: few
v_gene: TRBV3-1
CDR3aa: CAGSQGRLALPDTQYF
CDR3nt: TGTGCCGGCAGCCAAGGTCGACTAGCTCTCCCAGATACGCAGTATTTT

d_gene: TRBD1
j_gene: TRBJ1-1
abundance: NA
v_gene: TRBV30
CDR3aa: CAWTLRQGNTEAFF
CDR3nt: TGTGCCTGGACTCTCCGACAGGGGAACACTGAAGCTTTCTTT

d_gene: NA
j_gene: TRBJ2-1
abundance: NA
v_gene: TRBV5-6
CDR3aa: CASSPDFNEQFF
CDR3nt: TGTGCCAGCAGCCCGGACTTCAATGAGCAGTTCTTC

d_gene: NA
j_gene: TRBJ1-5
abundance: NA
v_gene: TRBV7-2
CDR3aa: CASSLEGGYFQPQHF
CDR3nt: TGTGCCAGCAGCTTAGAAGGGGGTTATTTCCAGCCCCAGCATTTT

d_gene: TRBD2
j_gene: TRBJ2-7
abundance: few
v_gene: TRBV4-3
CDR3aa: CASSKVLAGVREQYF
CDR3nt: TGCGCCAGCAGCAAAGTGCTAGCGGGAGTCCGCGAGCAGTACTTC

d_gene: TRBD1
j_gene: TRBJ2-2
abundance: NA
v_gene: TRBV11-3
CDR3aa: CASSRGQADNTGELFF
CDR3nt: TGTGCCAGCAGCAGAGGACAGGCGGATAACACCGGGGAGCTGTTTTTT

d_gene: NA
j_gene: TRBJ1-2
abundance: once
v_gene: TRBV12-3/TRBV12-4
CDR3aa: CASSFSQGTYYGYTF
CDR3nt: TGTGCCAGCAGTTTCTCTCAGGGGACATACTATGGCTACACCTTC

d_gene: NA
j_gene: TRBJ1-2
abundance: NA
v_gene: TRBV6-6
CDR3aa: CASGSWAADNYGYTF
CDR3nt: TGTGCCAGCGGCTCATGGGCGGCAGATAACTATGGCTACACCTTC

d_gene: TRBD1
j_gene: TRBJ2-7
abundance: few
v_gene: TRBV29-1
CDR3aa: CSVEDRRGTGASEQYF
CDR3nt: TGCAGCGTTGAAGATAGGAGGGGGACAGGGGCGTCTGAGCAGTACTTC

d_gene: TRBD2
j_gene: TRBJ2-3
abundance: few
v_gene: TRBV28
CDR3aa: CASSFRLARTDTQYF
CDR3nt: TGTGCCAGCAGTTTCCGACTAGCCCGCACAGATACGCAGTATTTT

d_gene: NA
j_gene: TRBJ2-5
abundance: few
v_gene: TRBV6-2/TRBV6-3
CDR3aa: CASSYQTAQETQYF
CDR3nt: TGTGCCAGCAGTTACCAGACAGCCCAAGAGACCCAGTACTTC

d_gene: TRBD1
j_gene: TRBJ1-4
abundance: few
v_gene: TRBV6-6
CDR3aa: CASRGQVNDEKLFF
CDR3nt: TGTGCCAGCAGAGGACAGGTTAATGATGAAAAACTGTTTTTT

d_gene: TRBD1
j_gene: TRBJ1-1
abundance: NA
v_gene: TRBV7-6
CDR3aa: CASSPRRQGEAEAFF
CDR3nt: TGTGCCAGCAGCCCCCGACGACAGGGAGAGGCTGAAGCTTTCTTT

d_gene: TRBD2
j_gene: TRBJ2-7
abundance: NA
v_gene: TRBV4-1
CDR3aa: CASSHTQPGLAGDEQYF
CDR3nt: TGCGCCAGCAGCCACACACAACCGGGACTAGCGGGAGACGAGCAGTACTTC

d_gene: NA
j_gene: TRBJ2-3
abundance: NA
v_gene: TRBV7-9
CDR3aa: CASSLTSRVGTDTQYF
CDR3nt: TGTGCCAGCAGCTTAACGAGCAGGGTCGGCACAGATACGCAGTATTTT

d_gene: TRBD1
j_gene: TRBJ1-2
abundance: NA
v_gene: TRBV4-3
CDR3aa: CASSTRQGMDGYTF
CDR3nt: TGCGCCAGCAGCACCCGACAGGGGATGGATGGCTACACCTTC

d_gene: NA
j_gene: TRBJ1-2
abundance: NA
v_gene: TRBV19
CDR3aa: CAGSTSVFSGYRDGYTF
CDR3nt: TGTGCCGGTAGTACATCCGTATTTTCGGGGTACCGGGATGGCTACACCTTC